These T cell receptor beta chains were read from a single sample in a study of cytotoxic CD8 clonotypes in ibrutinib-treated CLL. TCRdb's table, derived via immunoSEQ multiplex PCR, lists solely in-frame clones and lacks some. This sample has some 200,000 clones, with around 75% found just once. The specimen was PBMCs, collected after 12 months of ibrutinib treatment. The receptors shown here come from a human donor with chronic lymphocytic leukemia. Each CDR3 is given with its conserved first and last residue. Each record gives: V gene, D gene, clone size, J gene, CDR3 DNA, CDR3 protein. D genes are given only for firm matches. Size values are once, few and many counts, or a class for expanded clones, and some rows have none.

V: TRBV7-9; D: -; size: -; J: TRBJ2-7; DNA: TGTGCCAGCAGCTTGGCGGCCTCCTACGAGCAGTACTTC; CDR3: CASSLAASYEQYF
V: TRBV27; D: -; size: -; J: TRBJ2-7; DNA: TGTGCCAGCAGTTTGGTCAGGGGTGACGAGCAGTACTTC; CDR3: CASSLVRGDEQYF
V: TRBV7-9; D: TRBD1; size: -; J: TRBJ2-7; DNA: TGTGCCAGCAGTTACGCCGTCGGGACAGGGTCCTACGAGCAGTACTTC; CDR3: CASSYAVGTGSYEQYF
V: TRBV15; D: TRBD1; size: -; J: TRBJ1-4; DNA: TGTGCCACCAGCAGAAGGACAGGGTCTAATGAAAAACTGTTTTTT; CDR3: CATSRRTGSNEKLFF
V: TRBV5-1; D: -; size: -; J: TRBJ1-2; DNA: TGCGCCAGCAGCACCCCCGGGACACAGAACCGCAATGGCTACACCTTC; CDR3: CASSTPGTQNRNGYTF
V: TRBV5-1; D: TRBD1; size: -; J: TRBJ1-2; DNA: TGCGCCAGCCGACGGACAGGGAACGTCGACGGCTACACCTTC; CDR3: CASRRTGNVDGYTF
V: TRBV5-1; D: -; size: -; J: TRBJ2-3; DNA: TGCGCCAGCCGGCCGGGGGGCGGAAACACAGATACGCAGTATTTT; CDR3: CASRPGGGNTDTQYF
V: TRBV28; D: -; size: -; J: TRBJ1-2; DNA: TGTGCCAGCAGTCCCATCGGGTCCTATGGCTACACCTTC; CDR3: CASSPIGSYGYTF
V: TRBV30; D: -; size: -; J: TRBJ1-1; DNA: TGTGCCTGGATCGACAGGAACACTGAAGCTTTCTTT; CDR3: CAWIDRNTEAFF
V: TRBV2; D: -; size: -; J: TRBJ1-6; DNA: TGTGCCACCCGCCCGAATTCACCCCTCCACTTT; CDR3: CATRPNSPLHF
V: TRBV25-1; D: -; size: -; J: TRBJ1-1; DNA: TGTGCCAGCAGTGATTCTGCTAGGGCCTCCCATCAAGCTTTCTTT; CDR3: CASSDSARASHQAFF
V: TRBV6-6; D: TRBD2; size: -; J: TRBJ2-3; DNA: TGTGCCAGCAGTCTAGCGGGCACAGATACGCAGTATTTT; CDR3: CASSLAGTDTQYF
V: TRBV9; D: -; size: few; J: TRBJ1-1; DNA: TGTGCCAGCAGCGCGGACAGTCTGGGGAATCTGAACACTGAAGCTTTCTTT; CDR3: CASSADSLGNLNTEAFF
V: TRBV19; D: -; size: once; J: TRBJ1-5; DNA: TGTGCCAGTAGTATCAAGGGCTATAGCAATCAGCCCCAGCATTTT; CDR3: CASSIKGYSNQPQHF
V: TRBV11-2; D: -; size: -; J: TRBJ2-1; DNA: TGTGCCAGCAGCCACCGGGACGCATTGGACGATGAGCAGTTCTTC; CDR3: CASSHRDALDDEQFF
V: TRBV30; D: -; size: -; J: TRBJ1-1; DNA: TGTGCCTGGAGTGTCGGGGGTGAAGCTTTCTTT; CDR3: CAWSVGGEAFF
V: TRBV30; D: TRBD1; size: once; J: TRBJ1-1; DNA: TGTGCCTGGAGTCCCCGGGACAGGGGCACTGAAGCTTTCTTT; CDR3: CAWSPRDRGTEAFF
V: TRBV25-1; D: TRBD1; size: -; J: TRBJ2-3; DNA: TGTGCCAGCAGTGCCTGGACAGGGGAAGATACGCAGTATTTT; CDR3: CASSAWTGEDTQYF
V: TRBV27; D: -; size: few; J: TRBJ1-4; DNA: TGTGCCAGCAGTTTATTGGGGGATCCAAATGAAAAACTGTTTTTT; CDR3: CASSLLGDPNEKLFF
V: TRBV7-9; D: -; size: -; J: TRBJ2-3; DNA: TGTGCCAGCAGCCCCCCCTGGGGCGAGTCAGGAGATACGCAGTATTTT; CDR3: CASSPPWGESGDTQYF
V: TRBV9; D: -; size: few; J: TRBJ1-2; DNA: TGTGCCAGCAGCGCCGTCTCCGGGACACCGATTAACTATGGCTACACCTTC; CDR3: CASSAVSGTPINYGYTF
V: TRBV19; D: TRBD2; size: -; J: TRBJ2-1; DNA: TGTGCCAGTAGTCCGAGACTAGCGGTCAATGAGCAGTTCTTC; CDR3: CASSPRLAVNEQFF
V: TRBV6-5; D: -; size: -; J: TRBJ1-2; DNA: TGTGCCAGCAGTTACTCGACGGCCACAAGCTATGGCTACACCTTC; CDR3: CASSYSTATSYGYTF
V: TRBV6-5; D: TRBD2; size: -; J: TRBJ2-7; DNA: TGTGCCAGCATTTCTAACGGGAGGGCCGGGGAGCAGTACTTC; CDR3: CASISNGRAGEQYF
V: TRBV25-1; D: TRBD1; size: -; J: TRBJ2-1; DNA: TGTGCCAGCAGTGAATGGGGGGGGACAGGGTTCGCCAATGAGCAGTTCTTC; CDR3: CASSEWGGTGFANEQFF
V: TRBV28; D: -; size: -; J: TRBJ1-5; DNA: TGTGCCAGCAGTCTCAATCAGCCCCAGCATTTT; CDR3: CASSLNQPQHF
V: TRBV28; D: TRBD1; size: -; J: TRBJ2-7; DNA: TGTGCCAGCAGTCCCCCGGGGACAGGGTGGACAGGGCAGTACTTC; CDR3: CASSPPGTGWTGQYF
V: TRBV28; D: -; size: -; J: TRBJ1-1; DNA: TGTGCCAGCAGTTTAGAGGGTACAAGCACTGAAGCTTTCTTT; CDR3: CASSLEGTSTEAFF
V: TRBV9; D: -; size: -; J: TRBJ1-6; DNA: TGTGCCAGCAGCTCGGCAGGTCTAGGATCACCCCTCCACTTT; CDR3: CASSSAGLGSPLHF
V: TRBV5-1; D: -; size: few; J: TRBJ2-2; DNA: TGCGCCAGCAGCTTGGGTTACTTAAACACCGGGGAGCTGTTTTTT; CDR3: CASSLGYLNTGELFF
V: TRBV5-1; D: -; size: -; J: TRBJ2-7; DNA: TGCGCCAACAGCTTGGTTAGCGCACCAAGCTCCTACGAGCAGTACTTC; CDR3: CANSLVSAPSSYEQYF
V: TRBV6-5; D: TRBD1; size: -; J: TRBJ1-1; DNA: TGTGCCAGCAGTTACAACAGGGGGAGGAGTACTGAAGCTTTCTTT; CDR3: CASSYNRGRSTEAFF
V: TRBV7-3; D: -; size: -; J: TRBJ1-1; DNA: TGTGCCAGCAGCTTCTCCGGGAACACTGAAGCTTTCTTT; CDR3: CASSFSGNTEAFF
V: TRBV6-1; D: -; size: -; J: TRBJ1-2; DNA: TGTGCCAGCAGTGAATATTCAGGGGACTATGGCTACACCTTC; CDR3: CASSEYSGDYGYTF
V: TRBV28; D: -; size: -; J: TRBJ1-4; DNA: TGTGCCAGCAGTTCGGAGAAACTGTTTTTT; CDR3: CASSSEKLFF
V: TRBV28; D: TRBD1; size: -; J: TRBJ1-1; DNA: TGTGCCAGCAGTTCGGGACAGGGCCTGCCGAACACTGAAGCTTTCTTT; CDR3: CASSSGQGLPNTEAFF
V: TRBV5-6; D: TRBD1; size: once; J: TRBJ1-5; DNA: TGTGCCAGCAGCCCTCGAGACAGGGGGTTTCAGCCCCAGCATTTT; CDR3: CASSPRDRGFQPQHF
V: TRBV4-2; D: TRBD1; size: few; J: TRBJ1-5; DNA: TGTGCCAGCAGCCAACGTGACAGGGAGCGCAATCAGCCCCAGCATTTT; CDR3: CASSQRDRERNQPQHF
V: TRBV4-3; D: TRBD1; size: -; J: TRBJ1-2; DNA: TGCGCCAGCAGCCAAGATGAAGGGGGACAGGGAGAAGGCTACACCTTC; CDR3: CASSQDEGGQGEGYTF
V: TRBV4-3; D: -; size: -; J: TRBJ2-7; DNA: TGCGCCAGCAGCCACTCTGGCCCCTACGAGCAGTACTTC; CDR3: CASSHSGPYEQYF
V: TRBV29-1; D: -; size: -; J: TRBJ1-2; DNA: TGCAGCGTTGAGCACAGCGCCCTGGTGAGCGACTATGGCTACACCTTC; CDR3: CSVEHSALVSDYGYTF
V: TRBV21-1; D: -; size: -; J: TRBJ1-1; DNA: TGTGCCAGCAGCCACAGACTGAACACTGAAGCTTTCTTT; CDR3: CASSHRLNTEAFF
V: TRBV7-2; D: -; size: -; J: TRBJ2-7; DNA: TGCGCCAGCAGCCAGGCATTGGCCTACGAGCAGTACTTC; CDR3: CASSQALAYEQYF
V: TRBV30; D: -; size: once; J: TRBJ2-1; DNA: TGTGCCTGGAGTGTACTGGAGATCAGCTCCTACAATGAGCAGTTCTTC; CDR3: CAWSVLEISSYNEQFF
V: TRBV6-5; D: -; size: -; J: TRBJ2-1; DNA: TGTGCCAGCAGCCCTTATGCTAGCTCCTACAATGAGCAGTTCTTC; CDR3: CASSPYASSYNEQFF